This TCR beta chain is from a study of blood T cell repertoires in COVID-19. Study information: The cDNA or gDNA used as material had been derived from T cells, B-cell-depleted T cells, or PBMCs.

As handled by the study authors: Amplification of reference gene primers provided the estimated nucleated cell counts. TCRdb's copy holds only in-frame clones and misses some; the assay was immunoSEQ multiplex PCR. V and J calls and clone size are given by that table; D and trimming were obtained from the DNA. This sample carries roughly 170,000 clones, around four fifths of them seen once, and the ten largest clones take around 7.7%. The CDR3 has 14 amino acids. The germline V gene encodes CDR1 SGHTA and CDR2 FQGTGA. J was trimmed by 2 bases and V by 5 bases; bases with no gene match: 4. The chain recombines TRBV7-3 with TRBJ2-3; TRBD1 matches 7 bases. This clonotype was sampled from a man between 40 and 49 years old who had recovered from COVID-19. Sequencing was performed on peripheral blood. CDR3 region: CASSVQGTTDTQYF. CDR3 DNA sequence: TGTGCCAGCAGCGTACAGGGGACCACAGATACGCAGTATTTT.